Listed below are T cell receptor beta chains from one sample, sequenced in a study of blood T cell repertoires in COVID-19. The protocol was immunoSEQ multiplex PCR, while the TCRdb copy is restricted to in-frame clones and leaves out a portion. The sample holds about half a million clones; about 88% are singletons and the top ten take approximately 8%. Specimen: PBMCs or T cells enriched from blood (not recorded which). These receptors originate from a woman aged 55-69 years who had recovered from COVID-19. Both conserved end residues are part of each CDR3. The size field is filled for only some rows; it gives once, few, many or a size class.

v_gene,abundance,j_gene,len,CDR3aa
TRBV6-6,once,TRBJ2-7,13,CASSPRSSYEQYF
TRBV10-1,-,TRBJ1-1,12,CASSESRYGAFF
TRBV11-2,-,TRBJ2-2,15,CASSPGRGGTGELFF
TRBV7-2,-,TRBJ2-5,16,CASSFNVGGPGETQYF
TRBV4-1,-,TRBJ2-2,15,CASSLTGTITGELFF
TRBV24-1,-,TRBJ1-2,17,CATSDTGLGQGIAGYTF
TRBV7-6,-,TRBJ2-1,19,CASSFRRVTAGSSYNEQFF
TRBV6-5,-,TRBJ1-2,15,CASSYTRQGYYGYTF
TRBV5-8,-,TRBJ2-3,15,CASTPEGRVADTQYF
TRBV6-5,-,TRBJ1-4,13,CASSYGAGEKLFF
TRBV12-5,-,TRBJ2-2,16,CASGLGTVRAGGELFF
TRBV5-1,-,TRBJ1-3,14,CASSTQGSGNTIYF
TRBV19,-,TRBJ2-1,15,CASSRGGASYNEQFF
TRBV7-8,few,TRBJ1-5,13,CASSLSRNQPQHF
TRBV12-3/TRBV12-4,-,TRBJ1-3,11,CASSHRDTIYF
TRBV6-1,-,TRBJ1-5,16,CASSALVGRSNQPQHF
TRBV11-2,-,TRBJ2-5,14,CASSLRDSQETQYF
TRBV25-1,-,TRBJ1-1,13,CASSGYRITEAFF
TRBV11-3,-,TRBJ1-5,14,CASSQGYSNQPQHF